This T cell receptor beta chain was found in a study of blood T cells in healthy people across ages. All donors came from Russia, were Caucasian and healthy, and spanned ages about 6 to 100. There were at least 5 micrograms of total RNA extracted from every sample. The CDR3 runs 15 residues. Germline lookup yields CDR1 SGHTA and CDR2 FQGNSA. Points from the study as a whole: Older individuals had lower TCR beta diversity per million T cells (the decline was roughly linear). There were more naive CD4+ cells and higher diversity in long-lived donors than in aged donors.

A second PCR of about 7 to 12 cycles used a sample-barcoded 5' primer and a J-beta primer mix. TCRdb recomputed calls from the 5' RACE reads with MiXCR, one row per CDR3 protein. The sample has 1.5 million or so distinct CDR3 sequences, about 45% seen once. Concerning this clonotype itself: What it binds is unknown. Relative to the germline gene, one junction end is altered; a read error may explain this.

The sequence was collected from a woman in her late teens or twenties in good health. The chain has TRBV7-2 and TRBJ2-1; possibly TRBD2 for D (6 bases). Sequencing input: blood. This chain's CDR3 is CASSLIGSGYNEQSF. Here the CDR3 DNA reads TGTGCCAGCAGCTTAATCGGGAGCGGTTACAATGAGCAGTCCTTC.